This TCR beta chain stems from a study of blood T cell repertoires in COVID-19. At the level of the study: Nucleic acid was either cDNA or gDNA, and it came from T cells, B-cell-depleted T cells, or PBMCs.

In the authors' workflow: Estimates of nucleated cell counts were drawn from the amplification of reference gene primers. Repertoires were generated with immunoSEQ multiplex PCR, while TCRdb's copy carries only in-frame clones and drops some. V and J calls and clone size come straight from that table; D and trimming were deduced from the DNA. The sample carries roughly 220,000 clones, over 75% recorded once. From germline, CDR1 is SNHLY and CDR2 FYNNEI. CDR3 length: 13 residues. V dropped 10 bases and J dropped 1 base, with 11 bases sitting between them. The clonotype comes from a man between 25 and 39 years old with acute COVID-19. V and J are TRBV2 and TRBJ1-3; D not resolved. The sample taken for sequencing was PBMCs or T cells enriched from blood (not recorded which). In DNA, the CDR3 is TGTGCCATCCAAAGCGGGTCTGGAAACACCATATATTTT. It encodes CAIQSGSGNTIYF.